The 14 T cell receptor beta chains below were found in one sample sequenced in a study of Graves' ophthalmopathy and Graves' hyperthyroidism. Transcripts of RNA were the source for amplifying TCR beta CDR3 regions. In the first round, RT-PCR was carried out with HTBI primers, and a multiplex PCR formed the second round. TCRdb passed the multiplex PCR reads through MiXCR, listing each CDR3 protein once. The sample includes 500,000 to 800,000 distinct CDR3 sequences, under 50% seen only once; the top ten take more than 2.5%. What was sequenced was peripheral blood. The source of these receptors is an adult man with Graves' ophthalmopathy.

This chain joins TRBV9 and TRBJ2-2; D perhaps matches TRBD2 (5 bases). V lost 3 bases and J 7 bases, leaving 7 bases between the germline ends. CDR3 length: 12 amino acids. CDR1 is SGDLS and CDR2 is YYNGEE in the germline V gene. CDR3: CASSGRDGELFF. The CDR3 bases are TGTGCCAGCAGCGGACGGGACGGGGAGCTGTTTTTT.

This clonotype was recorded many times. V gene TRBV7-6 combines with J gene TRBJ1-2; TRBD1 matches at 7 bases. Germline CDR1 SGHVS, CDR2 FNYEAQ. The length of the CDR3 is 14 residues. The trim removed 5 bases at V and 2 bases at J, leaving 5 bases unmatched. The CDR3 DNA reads TGTGCCAGCAGCCTTCAGACAGGGAACTATGGCTACACCTTC. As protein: CASSLQTGNYGYTF.

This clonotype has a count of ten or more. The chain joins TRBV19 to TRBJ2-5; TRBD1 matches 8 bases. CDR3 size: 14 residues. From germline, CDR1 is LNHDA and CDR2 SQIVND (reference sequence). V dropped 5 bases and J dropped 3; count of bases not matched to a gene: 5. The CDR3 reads CASSPQGAEETQYF. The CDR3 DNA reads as TGTGCCAGTAGTCCCCAGGGGGCCGAAGAGACCCAGTACTTC.

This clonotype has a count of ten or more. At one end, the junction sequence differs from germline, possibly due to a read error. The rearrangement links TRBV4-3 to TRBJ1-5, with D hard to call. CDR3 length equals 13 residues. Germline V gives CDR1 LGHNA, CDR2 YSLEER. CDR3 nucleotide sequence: TGTGCCAGCAGCCAAGATCTCAATCAGCCCCAGCATTTT. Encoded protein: CASSQDLNQPQHF.

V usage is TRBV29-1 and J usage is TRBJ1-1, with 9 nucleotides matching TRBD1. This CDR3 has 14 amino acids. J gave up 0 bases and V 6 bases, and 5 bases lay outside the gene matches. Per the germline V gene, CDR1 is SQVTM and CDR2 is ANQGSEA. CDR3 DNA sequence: TGCAGCGTCGGACAGGGGCTAATGAACACTGAAGCTTTCTTT. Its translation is CSVGQGLMNTEAFF.

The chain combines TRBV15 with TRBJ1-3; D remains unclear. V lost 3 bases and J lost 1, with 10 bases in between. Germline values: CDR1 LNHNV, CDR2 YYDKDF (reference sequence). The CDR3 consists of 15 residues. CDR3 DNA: TGTGCCACCAGCAGCTTGGTGGGATCTGGAAACACCATATATTTT. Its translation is CATSSLVGSGNTIYF.

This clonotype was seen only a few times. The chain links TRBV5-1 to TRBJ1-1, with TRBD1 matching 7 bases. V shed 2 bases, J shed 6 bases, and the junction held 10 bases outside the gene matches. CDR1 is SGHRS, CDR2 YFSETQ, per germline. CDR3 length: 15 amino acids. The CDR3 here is CASSFPGAGGAEAFF. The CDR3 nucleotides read TGCGCCAGCAGCTTTCCGGGGGCAGGGGGGGCTGAAGCTTTCTTT.

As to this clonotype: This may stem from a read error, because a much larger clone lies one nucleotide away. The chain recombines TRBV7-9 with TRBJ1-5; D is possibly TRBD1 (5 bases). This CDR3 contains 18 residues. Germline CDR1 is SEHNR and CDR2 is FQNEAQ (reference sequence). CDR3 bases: TGTGCCAGCAGCTCGGGAGGATCGACAACGAGGGGAAGTCAGCCCCGGCATTTT. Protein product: CASSSGGSTTRGSQPRHF.

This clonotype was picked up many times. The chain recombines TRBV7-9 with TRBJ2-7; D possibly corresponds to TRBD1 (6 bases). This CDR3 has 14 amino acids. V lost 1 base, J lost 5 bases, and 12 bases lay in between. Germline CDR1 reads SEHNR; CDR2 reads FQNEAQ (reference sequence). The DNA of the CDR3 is TGTGCCAGCAGCTTAGTCGCACAGGGTAACGAGCAGTACTTC. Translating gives CASSLVAQGNEQYF.

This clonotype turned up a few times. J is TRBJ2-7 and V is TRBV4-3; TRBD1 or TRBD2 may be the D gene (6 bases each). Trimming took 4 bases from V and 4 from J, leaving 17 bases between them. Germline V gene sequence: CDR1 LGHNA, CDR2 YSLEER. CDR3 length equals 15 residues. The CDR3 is CASSPGAGEPYEQYF. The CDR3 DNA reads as TGCGCCAGCAGCCCGGGGGCAGGGGAGCCATACGAGCAGTACTTC.

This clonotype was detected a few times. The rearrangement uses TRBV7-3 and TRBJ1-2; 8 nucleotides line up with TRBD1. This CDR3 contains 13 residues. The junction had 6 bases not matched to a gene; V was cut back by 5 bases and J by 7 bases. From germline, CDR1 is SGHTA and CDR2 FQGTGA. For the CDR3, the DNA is TGTGCCAGCAGCAAAGGGGACAGGCTTGGCTACACCTTC. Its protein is CASSKGDRLGYTF.

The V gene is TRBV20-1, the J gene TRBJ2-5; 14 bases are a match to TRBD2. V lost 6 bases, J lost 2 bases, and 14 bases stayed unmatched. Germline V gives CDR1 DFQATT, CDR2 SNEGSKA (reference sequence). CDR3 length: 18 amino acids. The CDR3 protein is CSAFPTSGGGNWQETQYF. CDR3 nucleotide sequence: TGCAGTGCCTTCCCGACTAGCGGGGGGGGAAATTGGCAAGAGACCCAGTACTTC.

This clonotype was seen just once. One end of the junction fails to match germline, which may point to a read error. The CDR3: CASSQDTGGATDTQYF. In DNA form, the CDR3 reads TGCGCCAGCAGCCAAGATACGGGGGGCGCGACAGATACGCAGTATTTT. The chain links TRBV7-6 to TRBJ2-3, with a tentative D call TRBD2 (7 bases). The germline V gene encodes CDR1 SGHVS and CDR2 FNYEAQ. This CDR3 is built from 16 residues. The full variable domain, its missing parts supplied by reference TRBV7-6 and TRBJ2-3, is GAGVSQSPRYKVTKRGQDVALRCDPISGHVSLYWYRQALGQGPEFLTYFNYEAQQDKSGLPNDRFSAERPEGSISTLTIQRTEQRDSAMYRCASSQDTGGATDTQYFGPGTRLTVL.

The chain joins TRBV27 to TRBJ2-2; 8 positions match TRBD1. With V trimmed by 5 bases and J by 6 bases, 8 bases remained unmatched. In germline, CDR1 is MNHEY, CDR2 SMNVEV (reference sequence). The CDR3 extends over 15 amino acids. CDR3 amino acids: CASSTPRGRAGELFF. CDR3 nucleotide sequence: TGTGCCAGCAGTACTCCCAGGGGGCGGGCCGGGGAGCTGTTTTTT.